The 22 T cell receptor beta chains listed next were all sequenced from one sample in a study of metastatic and nonmetastatic thyroid tumors. Not a single patient had been given any form of treatment at any point before undergoing thyroid surgery. With MiXCR, TCRdb called clones anew from the PCR reads. The data show 70,000 or so clones, 12% to 15% seen once. The material sequenced was blood. The receptors were sampled from a male donor with papillary thyroid cancer or a benign thyroid nodule (not recorded which). Some clones in this sample may be carry-over from other donors' samples.

The sample holds a few counts of this clone. The V gene is TRBV6-1, the J gene TRBJ2-7; D gene unclear. CDR1 and CDR2 (germline): MNHNS, SASEGT. With 2 bases removed from V and 7 bases from J, the gap between germline ends came to 6 bases. This CDR3 region has 11 residues. CDR3 amino acids: CASSETQEQYF. The CDR3 nucleotides are TGTGCCAGCAGTGAAACCCAAGAGCAGTACTTC.

The chain employs TRBV5-1 and TRBJ2-7; 8 positions agree with TRBD2. The junction had 12 bases not matched to a gene; V was cut back by 1 base and J by 3 bases. Germline CDR1 reads SGHRS; CDR2 reads YFSETQ. This CDR3 is 17 amino acids long. CDR3 coding DNA: TGCGCCAGCAGCTTGCGGACTAGCAAACAGTTCCACTACGAGCAGTACTTC. Encoded protein: CASSLRTSKQFHYEQYF.

This clone was detected ten times or more. The gene calls are TRBV27 and TRBJ1-5, with TRBD1 matching over 8 bases. Germline CDR1 MNHEY, CDR2 SMNVEV (reference sequence). The CDR3 is made up of 15 amino acids. The junction had 5 bases not matched to a gene; V was cut back by 2 bases and J by 5 bases. CDR3 sequence reads: CASSLGQGGDQPQHF. Here the CDR3 DNA reads TGTGCCAGCAGTTTAGGACAGGGTGGGGATCAGCCCCAGCATTTT.

This chain joins TRBV27 and TRBJ2-7, with D uncertain. Germline V lookup: CDR1 MNHEY, CDR2 SMNVEV (reference sequence). V lost 2 bases to trimming and J lost 6 bases, with 11 bases between them. The CDR3 contains 13 residues. The CDR3 is CASSLRVGSEQYF. The CDR3 nucleotides are TGTGCCAGCAGTTTACGAGTTGGTAGCGAGCAGTACTTC.

Only a few counts were recorded for this clone. With a much larger clone just one base away, this may be a read error. V and J are TRBV7-3 and TRBJ2-5, with 11 nucleotides matching TRBD2. CDR1 and CDR2 (germline): SGHTA, FQGTGA. CDR3 length equals 15 residues. V was clipped by 5 bases and J by 5 bases; unmatched bases: 7. The CDR3 nucleotides are TGTGCCAGCAGCCCAACTAGCGGGAGTGAGGAGACCCAGTACTTC. Translating it yields CASSPTSGSEETQYF.

Ten or more counts support this clone. The V call is TRBV5-1, the J call TRBJ2-3; D is tentatively TRBD1 or TRBD2 (5 bases each). The CDR3 has 13 residues. Germline CDR1 reads SGHRS; CDR2 reads YFSETQ. V gave up 3 bases and J gave up 4 bases, with 9 bases separating them. DNA of the CDR3: TGCGCCAGCAGCTCTCAGGGACCAGATACGCAGTATTTT. Protein: CASSSQGPDTQYF.

Worth noting for this clone: A much larger clone differs by one base, so this may be a read error. The chain links TRBV4-1 to TRBJ1-1; no definite D call. This CDR3 spans 17 amino acids. V shed 2 bases and J shed 0 bases, with 16 bases lying between them. Germline V gene data show CDR1 as MGHRA and CDR2 as YSYEKL. The CDR3 bases are TGCGCCAGCAGCCAACAAGGTCTAACGGTGATGAACACTGAAGCTTTCTTT. Encoded protein: CASSQQGLTVMNTEAFF.

The table lists this clone with many counts. CDR3 bases: TGTGCCAGCAGCCGGACAGAGAACACTGAAGCTTTCTTT. Translating gives CASSRTENTEAFF. V usage is TRBV3-1 and J usage is TRBJ1-1, with a weak D call TRBD1 (6 bases). Germline V gives CDR1 LGHDT, CDR2 YNNKEL (reference sequence). This CDR3 has 13 amino acids. Trimming removed 4 bases at V and 1 base at J, with 7 bases between.

This clone was counted at least ten times. This may come from a read error, since a much larger clone is one base off. The chain links TRBV6-4 to TRBJ2-2; a weak D match, TRBD1 (6 bases). CDR3 length: 14 amino acids. Germline CDR1 MRHNA, CDR2 SNTAGT. The V and J ends lost 4 bases and 3 bases respectively, with 9 bases between them. CDR3 nucleotide sequence: TGTGCCAGCAGTGGACAGGTAGACACCGGGGAGCTGTTTTTT. Residues: CASSGQVDTGELFF.

This clone was found many times. Other nucleotide sequences from this sample produce the same CDR3. CDR3 loop: CASSLGLVNEQFF. The CDR3 DNA follows: TGCGCCAGCAGCTTGGGGTTAGTAAATGAGCAGTTCTTC. V gene TRBV5-1 combines with J gene TRBJ2-1; D not resolved. The V gene lost 0 bases and the J gene lost 7 bases, with 8 bases spanning the gap. The CDR3 is made up of 13 amino acids. Germline assignment: CDR1 SGHRS and CDR2 YFSETQ. Full variable domain (outside the CDR3, taken from reference TRBV5-1 and TRBJ2-1): KAGVTQTPRYLIKTRGQQVTLSCSPISGHRSVSWYQQTPGQGLQFLFEYFSETQRNKGNFPGRFSGRQFSNSRSEMNVSTLELGDSALYLCASSLGLVNEQFFGPGTRLTVL.

This clone was observed a single time. Since a much larger clone is just one base distant, this may be a read error. This same CDR3 is encoded by further DNA sequences in the sample. The gene calls are TRBV5-4 and TRBJ1-2; 7 nucleotides align to TRBD1. V shed 4 bases and J 3 bases; nucleotides not matched to a gene: 6. This CDR3 has 14 residues. CDR1 is SGHNT and CDR2 is YYREEE in the germline V gene (reference sequence). The CDR3 is CASSRVGGDYGYTF. CDR3 coding DNA: TGTGCCAGCAGCCGTGTAGGGGGCGACTATGGCTACACCTTC.

This clone has a handful of counts. The chain combines TRBV6-1 with TRBJ1-5; no clear D. Trimming shortened V by 4 bases and J by 0 bases, and 7 bases separated the two germline ends. Germline V gene lookup returns CDR1 MNHNS and CDR2 SASEGT. This CDR3 has 14 amino acids. CDR3 amino acids: CASSVTVSNQPQHF. CDR3 bases: TGTGCCAGCAGTGTGACGGTTAGCAATCAGCCCCAGCATTTT.

In this sample, this clone turned up many times. This sequence joins TRBV19 and TRBJ1-5; 8 bases are shared with TRBD1. Germline CDR1 LNHDA, CDR2 SQIVND (reference sequence). J gave up 6 bases and V 1 base, and 14 bases lay outside the gene matches. The CDR3 covers 18 residues. The CDR3 here is CASSIGPQATGARQPQHF. The CDR3 coding sequence is TGTGCCAGTAGTATAGGGCCTCAGGCGACAGGGGCCCGTCAGCCCCAGCATTTT.

The chain joins TRBV20-1 to TRBJ2-2; weak D call: TRBD2 (6 bases). V gave up 6 bases and J gave up 2 bases, with 25 bases separating them. CDR3 size: 18 residues. CDR1 is DFQATT and CDR2 is SNEGSKA in the germline V gene (reference sequence). CDR3 protein: CSAIGSASGRTNTGELFF. The CDR3 DNA reads as TGCAGTGCCATCGGGTCTGCTAGTGGGAGGACCAACACCGGGGAGCTGTTTTTT.

A few counts support this clone. With a much larger clone just one base away, this may be a read error. The genes are TRBV19 and TRBJ1-5; 9 bases are a match to TRBD1. This CDR3 is built from 15 residues. Losses at the gene ends were 7 bases for V and 11 bases for J; bases not matched to a gene: 15. Germline V lookup: CDR1 LNHDA, CDR2 SQIVND (reference sequence). The CDR3 coding sequence is TGTGCCAGTACTTCGACAGGGGGTTTTAGACAGACCCAGCATTTT. Encoded protein: CASTSTGGFRQTQHF.

This clone was seen ten or more times. Other nucleotide sequences from this sample produce the same CDR3. The chain couples TRBV20-1 to TRBJ1-1, with D perhaps matching TRBD1 (5 bases). V was shortened by 2 bases and J by 1 base, with 5 bases between the two germline ends. Germline loops: CDR1 DFQATT, CDR2 SNEGSKA (reference sequence). This CDR3 has 12 residues. CDR3 protein: CSARQGNTEAFF. CDR3 DNA: TGCAGTGCTAGACAGGGGAACACTGAAGCTTTCTTT.

J is TRBJ2-7 and V is TRBV7-8, with D possibly matching TRBD1 (6 bases). This CDR3 contains 13 residues. CDR1 and CDR2 from the germline V gene are SGHVS and FQNEAQ. V lost 5 bases and J 4 bases, leaving 12 bases between the germline ends. CDR3 amino acids: CASSHRARYEQYF. Written as DNA, the CDR3 is TGTGCCAGCAGCCACAGGGCTAGGTACGAGCAGTACTTC.

This clone has at least ten counts. Other DNA sequences in the sample encode the same CDR3. J is TRBJ2-1 and V is TRBV7-2; 7 bases line up with TRBD2. Trimming cost V 0 bases and J 2 bases; bases outside gene matches: 1. CDR1 is SGHTA, CDR2 FQGNSA, per germline. CDR3 length equals 15 residues. The CDR3 sequence: CASSLAGGAYNEQFF. DNA for the CDR3: TGTGCCAGCAGCTTAGCGGGGGGGGCCTACAATGAGCAGTTCTTC.

This clone has a count of ten or more. This chain uses TRBV10-1 with TRBJ2-7, with 7 bases that match TRBD1. The CDR3 sequence is 15 residues long. Germline V gene sequence: CDR1 WNHNN, CDR2 SYGVQD (reference sequence). V shed 2 bases, J shed 0 bases, and the junction held 4 bases outside the gene matches. The CDR3 nucleotides read TGCGCCAGCAGTGAGACGCAGGGGGTCTCCTACGAGCAGTACTTC. This translates into CASSETQGVSYEQYF.

This clone has a count of ten or more. In nucleotides, the CDR3 is TGTGCCAGCAGTACCCAGGGAACTCAGCATTTT. Translation gives CASSTQGTQHF. This rearrangement joins TRBV6-1 to TRBJ1-5; maybe TRBD1 (5 bases). Looked up from germline, CDR1 is MNHNS and CDR2 is SASEGT. Trimming stripped 5 bases from V and 13 bases from J, with 12 bases between. The CDR3 contains 11 residues.

The chain employs TRBV5-5 and TRBJ2-3; D gene uncertain. The CDR3 contains 14 residues. Germline lookup yields CDR1 SGHKS and CDR2 YYEKEE (reference sequence). Trimming pared 2 bases from V and 3 bases from J, leaving 10 bases between. CDR3 DNA: TGTGCCAGCAGCTTCCCACTCGGGACAGATACGCAGTATTTT. Its protein product is CASSFPLGTDTQYF.

This clone was recorded many times. The rearrangement joins TRBV20-1 to TRBJ1-2, with D possibly TRBD1 on 5 matching bases. There are 14 residues in the CDR3. V dropped 5 bases and J dropped 8 bases, with 21 bases sitting between them. From germline, CDR1 is DFQATT and CDR2 SNEGSKA (reference sequence). CDR3 DNA: TGCAGTGCTCGACGTACAGGTAGTTCGGACGGCTACACCTTC. Protein sequence: CSARRTGSSDGYTF.